These 26 T cell receptor beta chains were sequenced from one sample in a study of regulatory T cells in long-lasting Graves disease. Documented time point: newly diagnosed GD, antithyroid drugs for less than 3 months. There was RNA extracted from PBMCs, and the TCR library was made from it. The authors built TCR beta libraries using iRepertoire HTBI primers and Arm-PCR of CDR3 regions. TCRdb fed the multiplex PCR reads into MiXCR, producing one record per CDR3 protein. The sample shows roughly 420,000 distinct CDR3 sequences, about 17% of them seen only once. In addition, the sample was reused for a study of T cells in Graves' hyperthyroidism and ophthalmopathy.

This specimen consisted of peripheral blood mononuclear cells (PBMCs), obtained at new diagnosis, from a patient treated with antithyroid drugs. Receptors were obtained from a woman in her twenties or thirties with Graves disease.

This clonotype was counted only a few times. The genes are TRBV27 and TRBJ2-7; a weak D match, TRBD1 (5 bases). Germline V lookup: CDR1 MNHEY, CDR2 SMNVEV (reference sequence). The CDR3 has 15 amino acids. V lost 2 bases to trimming and J lost 4 bases, with 15 bases between them. CDR3 sequence reads: CASSLIARAVYEQYF. In nucleotides, the CDR3 is TGTGCCAGCAGTTTAATTGCCAGGGCGGTTTACGAGCAGTACTTC.

This clonotype came up many times. The genes are TRBV12-3 or TRBV12-4 and TRBJ2-3; D is perhaps TRBD2 (6 bases). Trimming took 4 bases from V and 1 from J, leaving 18 bases between them. The CDR3 spans 17 residues. CDR3 DNA sequence: TGTGCCAGCAGTTCACAATTAGCGGTTAGGGGCACAGATACGCAGTATTTT. It codes for CASSSQLAVRGTDTQYF.

This clonotype appeared many times. The V and J genes are TRBV2 and TRBJ1-2; D remains unclear. From germline, CDR1 is SNHLY and CDR2 FYNNEI. This CDR3 has 14 amino acids. Trimming left V 2 bases short and J 2 bases short, with 9 bases between. The CDR3 DNA follows: TGTGCCAGCAGTGAATCTGGCAGCAACTATGGCTACACCTTC. Encoded protein: CASSESGSNYGYTF.

The sample holds many counts of this clonotype. This chain joins TRBV28 and TRBJ1-2, with 7 bases fitting TRBD1. CDR1 and CDR2 from the germline V gene are MDHEN and SYDVKM. With V trimmed by 2 bases and J by 6 bases, 3 bases remained unmatched. The CDR3 extends over 13 amino acids. The CDR3, as DNA: TGTGCCAGCAGTTTAGGAGGGGGCCATGGCTACACCTTC. This codes for CASSLGGGHGYTF.

There are many counts of this clonotype. This chain joins TRBV15 and TRBJ1-1; D is unclear. Trimming removed 0 bases from V and 1 base from J, with 6 bases in between. Germline CDR1 reads LNHNV; CDR2 reads YYDKDF (reference sequence). CDR3 length: 14 residues. The CDR3, as DNA: TGTGCCACCAGCAGAGATCCCGGGAACACTGAAGCTTTCTTT. Encoded protein: CATSRDPGNTEAFF. The variable domain in full, completed from reference TRBV15 and TRBJ1-1, reads DAMVIQNPRYQVTQFGKPVTLSCSQTLNHNVMYWYQQKSSQAPKLLFHYYDKDFNNEADTPDNFQSRRPNTSFCFLDIRSPGLGDTAMYLCATSRDPGNTEAFFGQGTRLTVV.

The V call is TRBV28, the J call TRBJ2-3; no clear D gene. The CDR3 has 15 amino acids. V lost 5 bases, J lost 0 bases, and 12 bases lay in between. In germline, CDR1 is MDHEN, CDR2 SYDVKM. The CDR3 bases are TGTGCCAGCAGTGGGATTGGGTCTAGCACAGATACGCAGTATTTT. Its translation is CASSGIGSSTDTQYF.

V gene TRBV6-1 combines with J gene TRBJ1-5; the D is unclear. The CDR3 has 16 amino acids. Trimming removed 3 bases from V and 0 bases from J, with 12 bases in between. Germline V gene lookup returns CDR1 MNHNS and CDR2 SASEGT. The CDR3 nucleotides read TGTGCCAGCAGTGACCCGACGGGATATAGCAATCAGCCCCAGCATTTT. Its protein product is CASSDPTGYSNQPQHF.

This clonotype was recorded at least ten times. V is TRBV5-1 and J is TRBJ2-7; 9 bases align to TRBD2. CDR3 length: 16 residues. The J segment lost 4 bases and the V segment lost 4 bases, leaving 12 bases of the junction unmatched. Per the germline V gene, CDR1 is SGHRS and CDR2 is YFSETQ. CDR3 DNA: TGCGCCAGCAGCAGGGCGGGTAGCGGGAGAGAATACGAGCAGTACTTC. It specifies CASSRAGSGREYEQYF.

The chain couples TRBV19 to TRBJ2-1, with a weak D call TRBD2 (5 bases). V dropped 5 bases and J dropped 1 base, with 9 bases sitting between them. CDR1 and CDR2 from the germline V gene are LNHDA and SQIVND (reference sequence). The CDR3 contains 14 residues. CDR3 DNA: TGTGCCAGTAGTCCGGGGTTTTCCTACAATGAGCAGTTCTTC. Protein: CASSPGFSYNEQFF.

CDR3 residues: CASSLVGGRTNEQYF. The DNA for the CDR3 is TGTGCCAGCAGCTTAGTGGGCGGGAGGACCAACGAGCAGTACTTC. The V gene is TRBV7-6, the J gene TRBJ2-7; 8 nucleotides agree with TRBD2. This CDR3 has 15 amino acids. J lost 5 bases, V lost 1 base, and 7 bases had no gene match. Looked up from germline, CDR1 is SGHVS and CDR2 is FNYEAQ.

This clonotype has just one count. The chain joins TRBV6-2 or TRBV6-3 to TRBJ2-7; 11 nucleotides agree with TRBD2. V was clipped by 5 bases and J by 5 bases; unmatched bases: 2. Germline lookup yields CDR1 MNHEY and CDR2 SVGEGT. The CDR3 consists of 13 residues. The CDR3: CASSQTSGNEQYF. Here the CDR3 DNA reads TGTGCCAGCAGTCAGACTAGCGGGAACGAGCAGTACTTC.

This clonotype was counted many times. The rearrangement joins TRBV6-1 to TRBJ1-2; 10 positions match TRBD1. CDR3 size: 15 residues. The V segment lost 5 bases and the J segment 3 bases; nucleotides outside the gene matches: 6. Germline CDR1 MNHNS, CDR2 SASEGT. The DNA of the CDR3 is TGTGCCAGCAGTCCCTACGGACAGGGGGACTATGGCTACACCTTC. Its translation is CASSPYGQGDYGYTF.

This clonotype came up many times. The rearrangement links TRBV9 to TRBJ2-3; D is perhaps TRBD1 or TRBD2 (5 bases each). The CDR3 has 14 amino acids. Looked up from germline, CDR1 is SGDLS and CDR2 is YYNGEE. Trimming removed 0 bases from V and 1 base from J, with 6 bases in between. This CDR3 is CASSVAGRTDTQYF. The CDR3, as DNA: TGTGCCAGCAGCGTAGCGGGACGCACAGATACGCAGTATTTT.

The V call is TRBV2, the J call TRBJ1-5, with D hard to call. The ends were cut back, 1 base at V and 3 bases at J, with 10 bases in the middle. CDR3 length equals 15 residues. Germline V gives CDR1 SNHLY, CDR2 FYNNEI. As DNA, the CDR3 is TGTGCCAGCAGTGAAGAAATCAGCCCCAATCAGCCCCAGCATTTT. It encodes CASSEEISPNQPQHF.

On this clonotype: A read error is possible here, since a much larger clone lies one base away. J is TRBJ2-7 and V is TRBV5-1; TRBD1 agrees at 10 bases. Germline values: CDR1 SGHRS, CDR2 YFSETQ. This CDR3 is 14 amino acids long. The CDR3 nucleotides read TGCGCCAACAGCTTGGGGACAGGGGTCGACGAGCAGTACTTC. Protein product: CANSLGTGVDEQYF.

The chain recombines TRBV5-1 with TRBJ2-1, with TRBD2 matching over 12 bases. Germline V gene data show CDR1 as SGHRS and CDR2 as YFSETQ. Losses at the gene ends were 0 bases for V and 7 bases for J; bases not matched to a gene: 8. This CDR3 is 17 amino acids long. This chain's CDR3 is CASSLAGASGRGNEQFF. DNA for the CDR3: TGCGCCAGCAGCTTGGCCGGCGCTAGCGGGAGGGGGAATGAGCAGTTCTTC.

With regard to this clonotype: A single base separates this from a much larger clone, so it may be a read error. The V and J genes are TRBV2 and TRBJ2-2; tentative D call: TRBD1 (6 bases). This CDR3 spans 14 amino acids. In germline, CDR1 is SNHLY, CDR2 FYNNEI. The chain's CDR3 is CASTGQPNTGELYF. In DNA, the CDR3 is TGTGCCAGCACTGGACAGCCGAACACCGGGGAGCTGTATTTT.

Only a few counts were recorded for this clonotype. The CDR3 loop is CASSLAEILYF. CDR3 nucleotide sequence: TGTGCCAGCAGTTTGGCTGAGATCTTGTATTTT. V is TRBV27 and J is TRBJ2-3; D gene ambiguous. The CDR3 extends over 11 amino acids. The V gene lost 3 bases and the J gene lost 14 bases, with 12 bases spanning the gap. Germline V gene lookup returns CDR1 MNHEY and CDR2 SMNVEV (reference sequence).

This clonotype was seen repeatedly, ten times or more. The gene calls are TRBV7-8 and TRBJ2-5, with D perhaps TRBD2 (6 bases). Germline V gene sequence: CDR1 SGHVS, CDR2 FQNEAQ. Between the trimmed V and J ends, which lost 4 bases and 1 base, there was a span of 13 bases. There are 15 residues in the CDR3. DNA for the CDR3: TGTGCCAGCAGCTACAGAAGGGACTCCCAAGAGACCCAGTACTTC. Translation gives CASSYRRDSQETQYF. Full variable domain (outside the CDR3, taken from reference TRBV7-8 and TRBJ2-5): GAGVSQSPRYKVAKRGQDVALRCDPISGHVSLFWYQQALGQGPEFLTYFQNEAQLDKSGLPSDRFFAERPEGSVSTLKIQRTQQEDSAVYLCASSYRRDSQETQYFGPGTRLLVL.

The J gene is TRBJ2-6, the V gene TRBV7-7; 7 bases are shared with TRBD2. The CDR3 is 14 amino acids. Germline CDR1 SSHAT, CDR2 FNYEAQ (reference sequence). CDR3 DNA: TGTGCTAGCGGGCGGCTCTCTGGGGCCAACGTCCTGACTTTC. Amino acid sequence: CASGRLSGANVLTF.

DNA for the CDR3: TGTGCCAGCAGCTCCTCGACAGGGGAAGTCTATGGCTACACCTTC. Translation gives CASSSSTGEVYGYTF. The genes are TRBV7-3 and TRBJ1-2; 8 bases line up with TRBD1. Germline loops: CDR1 SGHTA, CDR2 FQGTGA. The CDR3 covers 15 residues. The V segment lost 4 bases and the J segment 4 bases; nucleotides outside the gene matches: 8. The variable domain in full, completed from reference TRBV7-3 and TRBJ1-2, reads GAGVSQTPSNKVTEKGKYVELRCDPISGHTALYWYRQSLGQGPEFLIYFQGTGAADDSGLPNDRFFAVRPEGSVSTLKIQRTERGDSAVYLCASSSSTGEVYGYTFGSGTRLTVV.

This clonotype was recorded many times. V and J are TRBV6-1 and TRBJ2-1, with 15 bases fitting TRBD2. CDR3 length: 15 amino acids. The germline V gene encodes CDR1 MNHNS and CDR2 SASEGT. V dropped 6 bases and J dropped 8; count of bases not matched to a gene: 5. CDR3 nucleotide sequence: TGTGCCAGCAGACCCGGGACTAGCGGGAGGTATGAGCAGTTCTTC. Translation: CASRPGTSGRYEQFF.

The sample holds a few counts of this clonotype. This chain's CDR3 is CASSMGSSGASYEQYF. The CDR3 DNA is TGTGCCAGTAGTATGGGCTCATCGGGGGCATCCTACGAGCAGTACTTC. The V call is TRBV19, the J call TRBJ2-7; the D gene could be TRBD1 or TRBD2 (6 bases each). V was trimmed by 3 bases and J by 1 base, leaving 16 bases between them. The CDR3 has 16 residues. Per germline, CDR1 LNHDA and CDR2 SQIVND (reference sequence).

This clonotype showed up many times. The V gene is TRBV6-5, the J gene TRBJ1-2; D gene uncertain. The length of the CDR3 is 12 residues. Trimming left V 4 bases short and J 14 bases short, with 17 bases between. Germline CDR1 reads MNHEY; CDR2 reads SVGAGI. The CDR3 here is CASSSDGAGRTF. For the CDR3, the DNA is TGTGCCAGCAGTTCGGACGGAGCTGGACGGACCTTC.

This clonotype was detected ten times or more. The V call is TRBV7-8, the J call TRBJ1-2; possibly TRBD1 for D (5 bases). The CDR3 sequence is 12 residues long. V lost 5 bases, J lost 5 bases, and 9 bases lay in between. Germline CDR1 reads SGHVS; CDR2 reads FQNEAQ. CDR3 in DNA: TGTGCCAGCAGCCTTCCAGGGTATGGCTACACCTTC. This sequence encodes CASSLPGYGYTF.

This clonotype was seen more than once but under ten times. This chain joins TRBV2 and TRBJ2-5; 13 bases map to TRBD2. Per germline, CDR1 SNHLY and CDR2 FYNNEI. This CDR3 has 15 residues. V shed 7 bases, J shed 1 base, and the junction held 3 bases outside the gene matches. In DNA form, the CDR3 reads TGTGCCAGCAATAGACTAGCGGGGGGCCAAGAGACCCAGTACTTC. Translating gives CASNRLAGGQETQYF.